The clone carrying this T cell receptor (beta chain) was found once. The sample belongs to a study of a mutant IDH1 vaccine in newly diagnosed glioma. Overall study: Treatment recipients were approximately 60% male and 37.5% female, and their mean age was around 40 years. Most patients had received both radiotherapy and temozolomide, the prior options being radiotherapy, temozolomide, or both.

The V end was cut by 7 bases, the J end by 6 bases, with 13 bases between. The germline gives CDR1 SGHTA, CDR2 FQGNSA. The CDR3 length is 12 residues. Time point indicated: baseline, week 1 (first vaccination visit). Treatment in this sample: pre-vaccination baseline after standard-of-care therapy. Method: immunoSEQ multiplex PCR; TCRdb's copy keeps in-frame clones and lacks some. This repertoire shows fewer than 45,000 clones, around 90% found once; its top ten account for over 15%. The clonotype was recovered from a man younger than 30 with glioma. The chain couples TRBV7-2 to TRBJ2-7, with D tentatively TRBD2 (5 bases). The material was PBMCs, obtained from a glioma patient treated with radiotherapy, temozolomide or both. As DNA, the CDR3 is TGTGCCAGCACCCTCGAGGCGGGCGAGCAGTACTTC. This sequence encodes CASTLEAGEQYF.